What follows are 32 T cell receptor beta chains derived from one specimen sequenced in a study of CD8 T cells in ankylosing spondylitis. Each CDR3 protein is one row after TCRdb ran MiXCR on the 5' RACE reads. The sample contains a few hundred thousand distinct CDR3 sequences, about 20% of which appear only once. Study results and caveats: Blood of patients with ankylosing spondylitis appeared to be characterized by a TCR beta motif of eight highly homologous variants.

The antigens for these receptors are not known. The sequencing input was blood, either unsorted or a sorted T cell fraction (not recorded which). These receptors were taken from a male donor with ankylosing spondylitis.

The V and J genes are TRBV5-5 and TRBJ1-4, with D possibly being TRBD1 (5 bases). Germline-derived CDR1 and CDR2 are SGHKS and YYEKEE (reference sequence). CDR3 length: 15 residues. The V and J ends lost 2 bases and 5 bases respectively, with 13 bases between them. CDR3 residues: CASSFITGGNEKLFF. CDR3 DNA: TGTGCCAGCAGCTTCATCACTGGGGGAAATGAAAAACTGTTTTTT. Full variable domain (missing parts from reference TRBV5-5 and TRBJ1-4): DAGVTQSPTHLIKTRGQQVTLRCSPISGHKSVSWYQQVLGQGPQFIFQYYEKEERGRGNFPDRFSARQFPNYSSELNVNALLLGDSALYLCASSFITGGNEKLFFGSGTQLSVL.

This clonotype was seen a handful of times. This chain uses TRBV20-1 with TRBJ2-1, with unresolved D. The V end was cut by 5 bases, the J end by 2 bases, with 13 bases between. Germline V gives CDR1 DFQATT, CDR2 SNEGSKA (reference sequence). This CDR3 comprises 14 residues. CDR3 sequence: CSADPPGAYNEQFF. CDR3 DNA sequence: TGCAGTGCTGACCCCCCAGGCGCCTACAATGAGCAGTTCTTC.

The chain couples TRBV28 to TRBJ2-1, with TRBD2 matching 11 bases. V lost 2 bases, J lost 6 bases, and 3 bases stayed unmatched. Germline loops: CDR1 MDHEN, CDR2 SYDVKM. The CDR3 loop spans 15 amino acids. CDR3 in DNA: TGTGCCAGCAGTTTAAGACTAGCGGGATTCAATGAGCAGTTCTTC. Translated, it gives CASSLRLAGFNEQFF.

The chain couples TRBV27 to TRBJ2-1; TRBD2 matches at 8 bases. Losses at the gene ends were 9 bases for V and 4 bases for J; bases not matched to a gene: 14. The CDR3 totals 16 residues. Germline CDR1 MNHEY, CDR2 SMNVEV (reference sequence). CDR3: CASMRRGGLVYNEQFF. DNA of the CDR3: TGTGCCAGTATGAGGAGGGGGGGACTAGTGTACAATGAGCAGTTCTTC.

This chain uses TRBV6-1 with TRBJ2-1, with 10 bases aligning to TRBD2. The germline CDR1 and CDR2 sequences are MNHNS and SASEGT. The CDR3 runs 14 residues. Trimming removed 6 bases from V and 2 bases from J; junction bases left unmatched: 1. CDR3 in amino acids: CASRSGRAYNEQFF. The CDR3 DNA follows: TGTGCCAGCAGGAGCGGGAGGGCCTACAATGAGCAGTTCTTC.

This clonotype was detected a few times. J is TRBJ2-7 and V is TRBV5-1; TRBD1 or TRBD2 may be the D gene (5 bases each). The V gene's germline CDR1 is SGHRS and CDR2 YFSETQ. With 4 bases removed from V and 5 bases from J, the gap between germline ends came to 19 bases. The CDR3 totals 15 residues. In nucleotides, the CDR3 is TGCGCCAGCAGCACGGGGACCTCCCAACACCACGAGCAGTACTTC. Amino acid sequence: CASSTGTSQHHEQYF.

The chain links TRBV6-2 or TRBV6-3 to TRBJ2-1; 10 nucleotides align to TRBD2. The CDR3 is 13 residues long. Germline CDR1 is MNHEY and CDR2 is SVGEGT. V dropped 7 bases and J dropped 6; count of bases not matched to a gene: 3. Here the CDR3 DNA reads TGTGCCAGCAAGCAGCGGGGGGGCAATGAGCAGTTCTTC. This gives the protein CASKQRGGNEQFF.

The chain couples TRBV10-3 to TRBJ2-3, with TRBD2 matching over 11 bases. Losses at the gene ends were 3 bases for V and 4 bases for J; bases not matched to a gene: 3. Germline CDR1 is ENHRY and CDR2 is SYGVKD. CDR3 size: 15 residues. The CDR3 region has the DNA TGTGCCATCAGTGACACTAGCGGGAGCTCAGATACGCAGTATTTT. Its translation is CAISDTSGSSDTQYF.

V is TRBV11-2 and J is TRBJ2-5, with 9 bases lining up with TRBD1. The ends lost 4 bases at V and 0 bases at J; junction bases unmatched: 6. The CDR3 spans 16 residues. The germline V gene has CDR1 SGHAT and CDR2 FQNNGV. The CDR3 region has the DNA TGTGCCAGCAGCTCCGGACAGGGGCCTAACCAAGAGACCCAGTACTTC. Translating it yields CASSSGQGPNQETQYF.

The rearrangement links TRBV7-9 to TRBJ1-1, with TRBD1 as a possible D gene (6 bases). Germline V lookup: CDR1 SEHNR, CDR2 FQNEAQ (reference sequence). The CDR3 totals 13 residues. The germline V and J ends were trimmed by 4 bases and 4 bases, with 10 bases remaining between them. CDR3 nucleotide sequence: TGTGCCAGCAGCTCCCAGGGGCCCACTGAAGCTTTCTTT. This encodes CASSSQGPTEAFF.

This clonotype has just a few counts. The chain uses TRBV5-5 and TRBJ2-7; D gene ambiguous. The CDR3 length is 14 residues. Deletions cut 4 bases from V and 5 bases from J, with 16 bases between. Germline CDR1 SGHKS, CDR2 YYEKEE (reference sequence). The CDR3 DNA follows: TGTGCCAGCAGCCAAGGATTATTACGAAACGAGCAGTACTTC. Protein product: CASSQGLLRNEQYF. Full variable domain (outside the CDR3, taken from reference TRBV5-5 and TRBJ2-7): DAGVTQSPTHLIKTRGQQVTLRCSPISGHKSVSWYQQVLGQGPQFIFQYYEKEERGRGNFPDRFSARQFPNYSSELNVNALLLGDSALYLCASSQGLLRNEQYFGPGTRLTVT.

This chain connects TRBV10-3 to TRBJ2-7; 9 nucleotides agree with TRBD2. The V and J ends lost 9 bases and 7 bases, in that order; junction bases with no gene match: 16. The V gene's germline CDR1 is ENHRY and CDR2 SYGVKD. The CDR3 spans 15 residues. The CDR3 nucleotides read TGTGCCATTTCCAGCCAGCGGGAGGACTTGGGAGAGCAGTACTTC. Protein: CAISSQREDLGEQYF.

The rearrangement uses TRBV7-3 and TRBJ2-1; no clear D gene. The CDR3 loop spans 12 amino acids. Germline values: CDR1 SGHTA, CDR2 FQGTGA. Between the trimmed V and J ends, which lost 5 bases and 8 bases, there was a span of 10 bases. The CDR3 DNA reads TGTGCCAGCAGCCCTGGGCTGTATGAGCAGTTCTTC. Protein sequence: CASSPGLYEQFF.

The gene calls are TRBV29-1 and TRBJ2-7; 9 bases are shared with TRBD1. The J segment lost 5 bases and the V segment lost 4 bases, leaving 6 bases of the junction unmatched. The CDR3 length is 13 residues. Germline values: CDR1 SQVTM, CDR2 ANQGSEA. CDR3 DNA: TGCAGCGTTGGAGGACAGGGGATCCACGAGCAGTACTTC. Its protein product is CSVGGQGIHEQYF.

Only a few counts were recorded for this clonotype. The chain couples TRBV20-1 to TRBJ1-5; TRBD1 might be the D (5 bases). CDR3 length: 13 residues. Germline-derived CDR1 and CDR2 are DFQATT and SNEGSKA (reference sequence). The V and J ends lost 0 bases and 9 bases respectively, with 12 bases between them. This CDR3 reads CSARDNRWSPQHF. For the CDR3, the DNA is TGCAGTGCTAGAGATAACAGGTGGTCGCCCCAGCATTTT.

The chain uses TRBV10-3 and TRBJ1-2, with a tentative D call TRBD1 (5 bases). Per germline, CDR1 ENHRY and CDR2 SYGVKD. Trimming cost V 2 bases and J 8 bases, with 15 bases left between them. The CDR3 spans 14 residues. The CDR3 nucleotides are TGTGCCATCAGTGAGCGGGGGGAATACAACGGCTACACCTTC. Translated: CAISERGEYNGYTF.

In nucleotides, the CDR3 is TGTGCCACCGGGGACCACGAGCAGTACTTC. Translating gives CATGDHEQYF. The genes are TRBV3-1 and TRBJ2-7; tentatively, D is TRBD1 or TRBD2 (5 bases each). The CDR3 length is 10 residues. Germline V gene sequence: CDR1 LGHDT, CDR2 YNNKEL (reference sequence). The ends were cut back, 10 bases at V and 5 bases at J, with 9 bases in the middle.

A few counts support this clonotype. This chain joins TRBV10-3 and TRBJ2-7; 10 bases match TRBD1. This CDR3 is 15 amino acids long. J was trimmed by 4 bases and V by 6 bases; bases with no gene match: 9. Germline V CDR1 and CDR2: ENHRY, SYGVKD. DNA for the CDR3: TGTGCCATCAGACCCGGGACAGGGGAATTGTACGAGCAGTACTTC. Encoded protein: CAIRPGTGELYEQYF.

The gene calls are TRBV10-3 and TRBJ2-3; 8 bases match TRBD1. The CDR3 is made up of 14 amino acids. CDR1 is ENHRY and CDR2 is SYGVKD in the germline V gene. J lost 2 bases, V lost 4 bases, and 2 bases had no gene match. CDR3 protein: CAISVGQATDTQYF. CDR3 DNA: TGTGCCATCAGTGTGGGACAGGCCACAGATACGCAGTATTTT.

This chain links TRBV6-1 with TRBJ1-2; 7 nucleotides align to TRBD1. J lost 6 bases, V lost 6 bases, and 10 bases had no gene match. CDR3 length equals 14 residues. Germline CDR1 reads MNHNS; CDR2 reads SASEGT. CDR3 in amino acids: CASSRQGVVDGYTF. The CDR3 DNA reads TGTGCCAGCAGCCGACAGGGTGTGGTAGATGGCTACACCTTC.

This clonotype came up a few times. CDR3 in amino acids: CASSLRQGPLEQYF. DNA for the CDR3: TGTGCCAGCAGCCTACGCCAGGGCCCTTTGGAGCAGTACTTC. The chain combines TRBV12-3 or TRBV12-4 with TRBJ2-7, with a weak D call TRBD1 (5 bases). The CDR3 contains 14 residues. Trimming shortened V by 6 bases and J by 7 bases, and 19 bases separated the two germline ends.

The rearrangement links TRBV29-1 to TRBJ1-1, with 7 bases identical to TRBD1. Germline CDR1 reads SQVTM; CDR2 reads ANQGSEA. The junction had 7 bases not matched to a gene; V was cut back by 5 bases and J by 1 base. The CDR3 runs to 14 residues. DNA of the CDR3: TGCAGCGTTAAAGGACAGGCCCAGAACACTGAAGCTTTCTTT. It translates to CSVKGQAQNTEAFF.

The chain is built from TRBV11-3 and TRBJ2-3; TRBD1 is a possible D gene (5 bases). CDR1 and CDR2 (germline): SGHNT, YENEEA. The CDR3 extends over 15 amino acids. Trimming removed 4 bases from V and 0 bases from J, with 11 bases in between. In nucleotides, the CDR3 is TGTGCCAGCAGCTCACACAGGCGGAGCACAGATACGCAGTATTTT. This encodes CASSSHRRSTDTQYF.

J is TRBJ2-2 and V is TRBV10-3; D might be TRBD2 (5 bases). The CDR3 runs to 14 residues. Germline CDR1 reads ENHRY; CDR2 reads SYGVKD. V was cut by 7 bases and J by 2 bases, with 11 bases left in between. The CDR3 coding sequence is TGTGCCATCAAACGGGAAACAAACACCGGGGAGCTGTTTTTT. Its protein is CAIKRETNTGELFF.

In this sample, this clonotype turned up a few times. The CDR3 sequence is CAWKKGPGELFF. CDR3 sequence (DNA): TGTGCCTGGAAGAAGGGGCCCGGGGAGCTGTTTTTT. The rearrangement uses TRBV30 and TRBJ2-2; tentative D call: TRBD1 (5 bases). Trimming stripped 4 bases from V and 6 bases from J, with 9 bases between. Germline CDR1 GTSNPN, CDR2 SVGIG (reference sequence). The length of the CDR3 is 12 residues. The complete variable domain, with remaining parts taken from reference TRBV30 and TRBJ2-2, reads SQTIHQWPATLVQPVGSPLSLECTVEGTSNPNLYWYRQAAGRGLQLLFYSVGIGQISSEVPQNLSASRPQDRQFILSSKKLLLSDSGFYLCAWKKGPGELFFGEGSRLTVL.

The chain links TRBV5-1 to TRBJ2-1; D is possibly TRBD2 (6 bases). The CDR3 is 16 amino acids. V dropped 3 bases and J dropped 5 bases, with 18 bases sitting between them. Germline CDR1 is SGHRS and CDR2 is YFSETQ. This chain's CDR3 is CASSSTPWTGDNEQFF. For the CDR3, the DNA is TGCGCCAGCAGCTCCACCCCATGGACGGGGGACAATGAGCAGTTCTTC.

This clonotype turned up a few times. For the CDR3, the DNA is TGCGCCAGCAGCTGGACTAGCGGGCTACTCCCGGGGGGGGGCGAGACCCAGTACTTC. It specifies CASSWTSGLLPGGGETQYF. The chain uses TRBV5-1 and TRBJ2-5, with 11 bases that match TRBD2. From germline, CDR1 is SGHRS and CDR2 YFSETQ. The CDR3 loop spans 19 amino acids. The junction had 18 bases not matched to a gene; V was cut back by 3 bases and J by 5 bases. The whole variable domain, filled in from reference TRBV5-1 and TRBJ2-5, reads KAGVTQTPRYLIKTRGQQVTLSCSPISGHRSVSWYQQTPGQGLQFLFEYFSETQRNKGNFPGRFSGRQFSNSRSEMNVSTLELGDSALYLCASSWTSGLLPGGGETQYFGPGTRLLVL.

The chain joins TRBV28 to TRBJ2-4; TRBD1 agrees at 10 bases. Per germline, CDR1 MDHEN and CDR2 SYDVKM. This CDR3 is built from 14 residues. V shed 2 bases and J 8 bases; nucleotides not matched to a gene: 3. In nucleotides, the CDR3 is TGTGCCAGCAGTTTAAGGGACAGGGGACACATTCAGTACTTC. Translation: CASSLRDRGHIQYF.

This rearrangement joins TRBV6-2 or TRBV6-3 to TRBJ2-3; possibly TRBD1 or TRBD2 for D (5 bases each). CDR1 is MNHEY, CDR2 SVGEGT, per germline. This CDR3 is 11 amino acids long. The germline V and J ends were trimmed by 10 bases and 6 bases, with 11 bases remaining between them. The CDR3 here is CAIREGDTQYF. The CDR3 DNA is TGTGCCATTCGAGAGGGGGATACGCAGTATTTT.

The chain employs TRBV24-1 and TRBJ2-1, with 8 bases that match TRBD1. CDR3 length: 14 amino acids. Germline-derived CDR1 and CDR2 are KGHDR and SFDVKD. The ends lost 11 bases at V and 10 bases at J; junction bases unmatched: 15. CDR3 coding DNA: TGTGCCAGGTTACCGGGACAGGATGACAGAGAGCAGTTCTTC. Translating it yields CARLPGQDDREQFF.

This clonotype has only a few counts. The chain uses TRBV5-1 and TRBJ2-2; 7 bases agree with TRBD2. The CDR3 is 16 amino acids. The germline CDR1 and CDR2 sequences are SGHRS and YFSETQ. V shed 0 bases, J shed 2 bases, and the junction held 4 bases outside the gene matches. As DNA, the CDR3 is TGCGCCAGCAGCTTGGAGACTAGCTCTAACACCGGGGAGCTGTTTTTT. As protein: CASSLETSSNTGELFF.

The chain couples TRBV28 to TRBJ2-7; D unresolved. The germline V gene has CDR1 MDHEN and CDR2 SYDVKM. Trimming removed 3 bases from V and 6 bases from J, with 15 bases in between. This CDR3 is built from 14 residues. The CDR3: CASSFGRLKGEQYF. The CDR3 nucleotides read TGTGCCAGCAGTTTTGGCAGGTTAAAAGGCGAGCAGTACTTC.